These T cell receptor beta chains were read from a single sample in a study of T cell responses to AZD1222 COVID-19 vaccine. Sequenced by immunoSEQ multiplex PCR; TCRdb stores in-frame clones only, minus some. The sample lists more than 150,000 clones, around 92% seen once, with 1.3% in the top ten. The starting material was peripheral blood, obtained 28 days after the second AZD1222 dose. The receptor source for this set is an adult who received the AZD1222 COVID-19 vaccine. Both conserved end residues are part of each CDR3. The D gene is left open where the match is weak. Clone size is not always given. Where it is, it says once, few, many or a class for expanded clones.

v_call	d_call	j_call	clone_size	cdr3_aa	cdr3_nt
TRBV28	NA	TRBJ1-5	few	CASSTQVGNQPQHF	TGTGCCAGCAGTACCCAGGTAGGCAATCAGCCCCAGCATTTT
TRBV6-2/TRBV6-3	TRBD1	TRBJ2-7	NA	CASSYIRQGRYEQYF	TGTGCCAGCAGTTATATCCGACAGGGTCGCTACGAGCAGTACTTC
TRBV28	NA	TRBJ1-3	NA	CASSLTPFGNTIYF	TGTGCCAGCAGTTTGACCCCGTTTGGAAACACCATATATTTT
TRBV7-2	NA	TRBJ1-1	NA	CASTVGGTEAFF	TGTGCCAGCACCGTGGGGGGGACTGAAGCTTTCTTT
TRBV5-8	NA	TRBJ2-3	NA	CASTTPSGTDTQYF	TGTGCCTCCACCACCCCCTCAGGAACAGATACGCAGTATTTT
TRBV19	NA	TRBJ2-2	NA	CASSLRDAGELFF	TGTGCCAGTAGCCTCCGGGACGCCGGGGAGCTGTTTTTT
TRBV19	TRBD1	TRBJ2-7	NA	CASSIGTGGASEQYF	TGTGCCAGTAGTATAGGGACAGGGGGTGCCTCCGAGCAGTACTTC
TRBV2	NA	TRBJ1-1	NA	CASSEEFAAEAFF	TGTGCCAGCAGTGAAGAATTCGCGGCTGAAGCTTTCTTT
TRBV25-1	TRBD2	TRBJ2-5	once	CASSGGYPSGRYQETQYF	TGTGCCAGCAGCGGGGGGTATCCTAGCGGGAGGTACCAAGAGACCCAGTACTTC
TRBV30	TRBD1	TRBJ1-1	NA	CAWIVGGITEAFF	TGTGCCTGGATTGTAGGGGGCATCACTGAAGCTTTCTTT
TRBV6-6	NA	TRBJ1-2	NA	CASSYSPGAGGYTF	TGTGCCAGCAGTTACTCCCCAGGGGCCGGTGGCTACACCTTC
TRBV5-1	NA	TRBJ2-7	NA	CASSLESVVSYEQYF	TGCGCCAGCAGCTTGGAATCGGTTGTATCCTACGAGCAGTACTTC
TRBV19	NA	TRBJ1-5	NA	CASSNPAGRNQPQHF	TGTGCCAGTAGTAACCCGGCGGGTCGCAATCAGCCCCAGCATTTT
TRBV19	TRBD1	TRBJ1-5	NA	CASTTGAQPQHF	TGTGCCAGTACGACAGGGGCTCAGCCCCAGCATTTT
TRBV4-1	NA	TRBJ1-5	NA	CASSLLMGEGNQPQHF	TGCGCCAGCAGCCTTCTTATGGGTGAGGGCAATCAGCCCCAGCATTTT
TRBV3-1/TRBV3-2	TRBD2	TRBJ2-5	NA	CASSQGYREEETQYF	TGTGCCAGCAGCCAAGGGTACCGGGAGGAAGAGACCCAGTACTTC